These T cell receptor beta chains were read from a single sample in a study of T cell changes during pregnancy in multiple sclerosis. Data came from immunoSEQ multiplex PCR; TCRdb stores just in-frame clones and leaves some out. The table lists some 77,000 clones, about 92% of them singletons. Sequenced material: peripheral blood, taken after pregnancy. Source of these receptors: a female donor in good health, enrolled as a control in a pregnancy study. Both conserved end residues are part of each CDR3. Fields, in order: D gene, clone size, J gene, V gene, CDR3 DNA, CDR3 protein. The D gene is left open where the match is weak. The listing skips clone size in some rows; elsewhere it reads once, few, many or a size class.

TRBD1,-,TRBJ1-2,TRBV7-6,TGTGCCAGCAGCCCCGAGGCGGGGACAGGGGACCCCTCGCGGGGCTACACCTTC,CASSPEAGTGDPSRGYTF
-,-,TRBJ2-1,TRBV4-1,TGCGCCAGCAGCCAAGACGGGAATTACAATGAGCAGTTCTTC,CASSQDGNYNEQFF
TRBD1,few,TRBJ1-1,TRBV2,TGTGCCAGCAGTGGACAGGGGGGACGAGCTTTCTTT,CASSGQGGRAFF
TRBD1,-,TRBJ1-2,TRBV18,TGTGCCAGCTCACCCAGGGACAGCAAGGCAAAGAATGGCTACACCTTC,CASSPRDSKAKNGYTF
TRBD2,-,TRBJ2-2,TRBV6-5,TGTGCCAGCACTTGGGGACTAGCGGAGACCGGGGAGCTGTTTTTT,CASTWGLAETGELFF
TRBD1,-,TRBJ1-1,TRBV28,TGTGCCAGCAGTTATCCCGGACAGGGCACTGAAGCTTTCTTT,CASSYPGQGTEAFF
-,-,TRBJ2-1,TRBV19,TGTGCCAGTAGTACCCACCCCTCCCGGGTACCCTACAATGAGCAGTTCTTC,CASSTHPSRVPYNEQFF
-,-,TRBJ1-1,TRBV7-9,TGTGCCAGCAGCTTAATGGGGGGTATGGACACTGAAGCTTTCTTT,CASSLMGGMDTEAFF
-,-,TRBJ1-5,TRBV7-2,TGTGCCAGCAGCTTTAACTCAGGGGCCAGTCAGCCCCAGCATTTT,CASSFNSGASQPQHF
-,-,TRBJ2-7,TRBV18,TGTGCCAGCTCCCTTAGACCAGGCCCCCAATCGGTCGACTCCTACGAGCAGTACTTC,CASSLRPGPQSVDSYEQYF
TRBD1,once,TRBJ2-7,TRBV19,TGTGCCAGTACCCGGGACAGGGAGTCCTACGAGCAGTACTTC,CASTRDRESYEQYF
TRBD1,once,TRBJ1-3,TRBV10-3,TGTGCCGCCCGCACAGGGGCAGGATCTGGAAACACCATATATTTT,CAARTGAGSGNTIYF
TRBD1,-,TRBJ1-4,TRBV9,TGTGCCAGCAGCCCGCGGACAGGGGGCACCACAACTAATGAAAAACTGTTTTTT,CASSPRTGGTTTNEKLFF
-,-,TRBJ2-7,TRBV2,TGTGCCAGCAGTGAAGCGGGGGGGGCGGGGAGTCCCTACGAGCAGTACTTC,CASSEAGGAGSPYEQYF
-,-,TRBJ1-2,TRBV6-1,TGTGCCAGCAGTTTACTTGAATCTAACTATGGCTACACCTTC,CASSLLESNYGYTF
-,-,TRBJ2-7,TRBV5-1,TGCGCCAGCAACCCTATGGCCGACCGACAGAGATCCTACGAGCAGTACTTC,CASNPMADRQRSYEQYF
-,-,TRBJ2-6,TRBV15,TGTGCCACCAGCAGAGATGGGGGGTCTGGGGCCAACGTCCTGACTTTC,CATSRDGGSGANVLTF